The 32 T cell receptor beta chains reported below all come from one sample, sequenced in a study of control samples from healthy donors and cancer patients. Clones were sequenced by immunoSEQ multiplex PCR, and TCRdb holds only the in-frame ones, with some missing. The sample records 70,000 to 90,000 clones, approximately 94% being singletons. The sample comprised blood. The origin of the receptors is a woman between 18 and 30 years old in good health.

The CDR3 sequence: CASSTMTGGGNQPQHF. CDR3 nucleotides: TGTGCCAGCTCAACGATGACAGGGGGCGGAAATCAGCCCCAGCATTTT. The J gene is TRBJ1-5, the V gene TRBV27; the match to TRBD1 covers 10 bases. J lost 4 bases, V lost 8 bases, and 11 bases had no gene match. The CDR3 is 16 residues long. CDR1 and CDR2 from the germline V gene are MNHEY and SMNVEV (reference sequence).

The CDR3: CASSLAGPGTSGAYEQYF. CDR3 bases: TGTGCCAGCAGCTTAGCAGGCCCTGGGACTAGCGGAGCCTACGAGCAGTACTTC. The gene calls are TRBV7-9 and TRBJ2-7; 11 nucleotides agree with TRBD2. The CDR3 has 18 amino acids. Trimming cost V 0 bases and J 2 bases; bases outside gene matches: 9. Germline loops: CDR1 SEHNR, CDR2 FQNEAQ (reference sequence).

This sequence joins TRBV27 and TRBJ2-2; 7 nucleotides agree with TRBD1. The CDR3 runs to 15 residues. V trimming: 7 bases; J trimming: 3 bases; junction bases outside the gene matches: 8. Germline V gene sequence: CDR1 MNHEY, CDR2 SMNVEV (reference sequence). For the CDR3, the DNA is TGTGCCAGCAATCGAGGGGGCGTGGACACCGGGGAGCTGTTTTTT. Translating it yields CASNRGGVDTGELFF.

In DNA, the CDR3 is TGTGCCAGCAGCTTTCTCACAAACGAGCAGTACTTC. Residues: CASSFLTNEQYF. The V call is TRBV5-6, the J call TRBJ2-7; D is undetermined. The CDR3 length is 12 residues. The germline gives CDR1 SGHDT, CDR2 YYEEEE. The V gene lost 2 bases and the J gene lost 5 bases, with 8 bases spanning the gap.

The chain links TRBV3-1 (or the pseudogene TRBV3-2) to TRBJ2-1; TRBD1 matches at 11 bases. The ends lost 0 bases at V and 1 base at J; junction bases unmatched: 5. The CDR3 has 18 residues. Per the germline V gene, CDR1 is LGHDT and CDR2 is YNNKEL (reference sequence). The CDR3 coding sequence is TGTGCCAGCAGCCAAGATCGGGACAGGGGGTATTCCTACAATGAGCAGTTCTTC. Translation: CASSQDRDRGYSYNEQFF.

CDR3: CASSFRLAGGYNEQFF. The CDR3 DNA is TGTGCCAGCAGCTTCCGACTAGCGGGGGGCTACAATGAGCAGTTCTTC. The gene calls are TRBV11-3 and TRBJ2-1; TRBD2 matches 13 bases. The CDR3 runs to 16 residues. Germline V lookup: CDR1 SGHNT, CDR2 YENEEA. Trimming at V came to 3 bases and at J to 3 bases, leaving 2 bases not matched to a gene.

The V and J genes are TRBV2 and TRBJ2-6; the D gene could be TRBD1 or TRBD2 (6 bases each). V was trimmed by 8 bases and J by 0 bases, leaving 14 bases between them. Germline V CDR1 and CDR2: SNHLY, FYNNEI. The length of the CDR3 is 16 residues. CDR3 nucleotides: TGTGCCAGCCAACAGGGACTCAGCTCTGGGGCCAACGTCCTGACTTTC. As protein: CASQQGLSSGANVLTF. Using reference TRBV2 and TRBJ2-6 for the parts outside the CDR3, the full variable domain is EPEVTQTPSHQVTQMGQEVILRCVPISNHLYFYWYRQILGQKVEFLVSFYNNEISEKSEIFDDQFSVERPDGSNFTLKIRSTKLEDSAMYFCASQQGLSSGANVLTFGAGSRLTVL.

The rearrangement uses TRBV5-1 and TRBJ2-1, with 11 bases identical to TRBD2. With 8 bases clipped from V and 6 bases from J, the junction kept 7 bases outside the gene matches. This CDR3 contains 14 residues. The germline CDR1 and CDR2 sequences are SGHRS and YFSETQ. CDR3 loop: CASLRGTSGNEQFF. The CDR3, as DNA: TGCGCCAGTCTAAGGGGGACTAGCGGCAATGAGCAGTTCTTC.

The V call is TRBV5-6, the J call TRBJ1-5; the match to TRBD1 covers 8 bases. Germline assignment: CDR1 SGHDT and CDR2 YYEEEE. The CDR3 runs to 15 residues. The ends lost 4 bases at V and 2 bases at J; junction bases unmatched: 5. The DNA of the CDR3 is TGTGCCAGCAGCAGAGACAGGGGTGGCAATCAGCCCCAGCATTTT. Amino acids: CASSRDRGGNQPQHF.

The chain joins TRBV28 to TRBJ1-1, with D perhaps TRBD1 (6 bases). Germline CDR1 MDHEN, CDR2 SYDVKM. The CDR3 is 13 residues long. Trimming cost V 4 bases and J 5 bases, with 11 bases left between them. The CDR3 reads CASSSQGRTEAFF. The CDR3 bases are TGTGCCAGCAGTTCGCAGGGGCGGACTGAAGCTTTCTTT.

This rearrangement joins TRBV11-3 to TRBJ2-2, with D possibly being TRBD1 or TRBD2 (5 bases each). The CDR3 contains 18 residues. V was pared by 7 bases and J by 3 bases, with 24 bases between. Germline V gives CDR1 SGHNT, CDR2 YENEEA. The CDR3 reads CASKLKVRAVGDTGELFF. The CDR3 region has the DNA TGTGCCAGCAAGTTAAAGGTTCGGGCTGTGGGGGACACCGGGGAGCTGTTTTTT.

The chain joins TRBV5-1 to TRBJ2-3, with 7 bases lining up with TRBD2. V dropped 1 base and J dropped 3; count of bases not matched to a gene: 8. The CDR3 consists of 16 residues. The germline CDR1 and CDR2 sequences are SGHRS and YFSETQ. The CDR3 nucleotides are TGCGCCAGCAGCTTGTTAAGTTCGGGGGGAACAGATACGCAGTATTTT. It yields the protein CASSLLSSGGTDTQYF.

The rearrangement joins TRBV28 to TRBJ1-2, with TRBD1 identical over 10 bases. Germline V gives CDR1 MDHEN, CDR2 SYDVKM. The junction had 4 bases not matched to a gene; V was cut back by 4 bases and J by 8 bases. The CDR3 is made up of 13 amino acids. This chain's CDR3 is CASSSGQGKGYTF. The DNA for the CDR3 is TGTGCCAGCAGTTCGGGACAGGGGAAAGGCTACACCTTC.

V usage is TRBV28 and J usage is TRBJ1-2; maybe TRBD1 (6 bases). Germline V gene sequence: CDR1 MDHEN, CDR2 SYDVKM. The CDR3 length is 14 residues. V was clipped by 0 bases and J by 4 bases, with 9 bases between them. The CDR3 spells CASSLWKTGYGYTF. The CDR3 nucleotides read TGTGCCAGCAGTTTATGGAAGACAGGCTATGGCTACACCTTC.

The chain links TRBV6-6 to TRBJ1-3; 7 bases line up with TRBD1. The V and J ends lost 3 bases and 8 bases, in that order; junction bases with no gene match: 7. Germline-derived CDR1 and CDR2 are MNHNY and SVGAGI (reference sequence). The CDR3 consists of 14 residues. The CDR3 DNA follows: TGTGCCAGCAGTTATCCCCAGGGGGAGGACACCATATATTTT. Protein: CASSYPQGEDTIYF.

This clone was seen once. The chain is built from TRBV27 and TRBJ1-1; no reliable D call. The CDR3 totals 13 residues. Trimming stripped 6 bases from V and 2 bases from J, with 10 bases between. Germline V lookup: CDR1 MNHEY, CDR2 SMNVEV (reference sequence). As DNA, the CDR3 is TGTGCCAGCAGGGACGGGCTCAACACTGAAGCTTTCTTT. This translates into CASRDGLNTEAFF.

This clone has a single count. This chain links TRBV15 with TRBJ2-7; the D is unclear. This CDR3 spans 13 amino acids. Germline CDR1 is LNHNV and CDR2 is YYDKDF (reference sequence). Trimming shortened V by 9 bases and J by 1 base, and 13 bases separated the two germline ends. The CDR3 DNA is TGTGCCACGGCGATGGGTAGTTCCTACGAGCAGTACTTC. It encodes CATAMGSSYEQYF.

This chain uses TRBV20-1 with TRBJ2-7; tentatively, D is TRBD1 or TRBD2 (6 bases each). This CDR3 is 9 amino acids long. Germline V CDR1 and CDR2: DFQATT, SNEGSKA (reference sequence). Trimming took 8 bases from V and 10 from J, leaving 12 bases between them. CDR3 sequence (DNA): TGCAGTCCAAGGGGGGAACAGTACTTC. Its translation is CSPRGEQYF.

The chain has TRBV2 and TRBJ2-7, with 10 bases that match TRBD2. This CDR3 has 14 residues. Germline CDR1 and CDR2: SNHLY and FYNNEI. The junction had 8 bases not matched to a gene; V was cut back by 3 bases and J by 9 bases. This CDR3 is CASSEASGSGWQYF. In DNA form, the CDR3 reads TGTGCCAGCAGTGAGGCTAGCGGGAGCGGCTGGCAGTACTTC.

V gene TRBV15 combines with J gene TRBJ2-1; maybe TRBD2 (5 bases). Looked up from germline, CDR1 is LNHNV and CDR2 is YYDKDF (reference sequence). The CDR3 totals 14 residues. V was clipped by 7 bases and J by 1 base, with 11 bases between them. The CDR3 DNA follows: TGTGCCACCATCCAGGACTCTTCCTACAATGAGCAGTTCTTC. Protein product: CATIQDSSYNEQFF. The variable domain in full, with the rest retrieved from reference TRBV15 and TRBJ2-1, is DAMVIQNPRYQVTQFGKPVTLSCSQTLNHNVMYWYQQKSSQAPKLLFHYYDKDFNNEADTPDNFQSRRPNTSFCFLDIRSPGLGDTAMYLCATIQDSSYNEQFFGPGTRLTVL.

V usage is TRBV5-1 and J usage is TRBJ1-3; D possibly corresponds to TRBD1 (5 bases). The CDR3 extends over 15 amino acids. The V gene lost 0 bases and the J gene lost 0 bases, with 7 bases spanning the gap. The germline gives CDR1 SGHRS, CDR2 YFSETQ. CDR3 nucleotides: TGCGCCAGCAGCTTGGGGGGGAACTCTGGAAACACCATATATTTT. This encodes CASSLGGNSGNTIYF.

The CDR3 sequence is CASSGWGGQEATNEKLFF. The CDR3 bases are TGTGCCAGCAGCGGCTGGGGGGGACAGGAGGCAACTAATGAAAAACTGTTTTTT. The J gene is TRBJ1-4, the V gene TRBV9, with 8 bases aligning to TRBD1. This CDR3 is 18 amino acids long. Germline CDR1 is SGDLS and CDR2 is YYNGEE. V trimming: 3 bases; J trimming: 0 bases; junction bases outside the gene matches: 10.

In this sample, this clone turned up once. The chain is built from TRBV5-6 and TRBJ2-7, with 9 bases fitting TRBD1. This CDR3 has 19 residues. CDR1 is SGHDT and CDR2 is YYEEEE in the germline V gene. The J segment lost 2 bases and the V segment lost 2 bases, leaving 17 bases of the junction unmatched. This CDR3 reads CASSFKDLWRTGVPYEQYF. DNA for the CDR3: TGTGCCAGCAGCTTTAAAGATCTGTGGAGGACAGGGGTACCCTACGAGCAGTACTTC.

The chain combines TRBV18 with TRBJ1-6, with D hard to call. Trimming took off 4 bases at V and 11 bases at J, with 24 bases between the two ends. Per germline, CDR1 KGHSH and CDR2 LQKENI. The CDR3 consists of 17 residues. The CDR3 loop is CASSRAIRTATSTPLHF. DNA of the CDR3: TGTGCCAGCTCACGGGCTATTAGGACGGCGACCTCGACACCCCTCCACTTT.

The rearrangement uses TRBV19 and TRBJ2-7; TRBD1 agrees at 8 bases. The V segment lost 6 bases and the J segment 0 bases; nucleotides outside the gene matches: 7. Germline-derived CDR1 and CDR2 are LNHDA and SQIVND (reference sequence). The CDR3 covers 15 residues. CDR3 loop: CASSTDRGFSYEQYF. CDR3 in DNA: TGTGCCAGTAGCACCGACAGGGGATTCTCCTACGAGCAGTACTTC.

This clone came up a few times. The rearrangement joins TRBV3-1 (or the pseudogene TRBV3-2) to TRBJ1-6, with D tentatively TRBD1 (5 bases). Germline CDR1 LGHDT, CDR2 YNNKEL (reference sequence). This CDR3 spans 14 amino acids. V was pared by 2 bases and J by 7 bases, with 9 bases between. CDR3 residues: CASSQPGGNSPLHF. The CDR3 nucleotides are TGTGCCAGCAGCCAACCGGGGGGGAATTCACCCCTCCACTTT.

The chain uses TRBV2 and TRBJ1-5, with D possibly being TRBD1 (5 bases). The ends were cut back, 5 bases at V and 3 bases at J, with 14 bases in the middle. There are 15 residues in the CDR3. Germline CDR1 is SNHLY and CDR2 is FYNNEI. CDR3 amino acids: CASSLETDSNQPQHF. The CDR3 DNA reads as TGTGCCAGCAGTCTCGAGACAGATTCCAATCAGCCCCAGCATTTT.

The chain recombines TRBV12-3 or TRBV12-4 with TRBJ2-2; D might be TRBD1 (5 bases). Trimming took off 0 bases at V and 7 bases at J, with 6 bases between the two ends. This CDR3 is 13 amino acids long. Here the CDR3 DNA reads TGTGCCAGCAGTTTAGCTCAGGGCGGGGAGCTGTTTTTT. As protein: CASSLAQGGELFF.

This chain links TRBV4-1 with TRBJ1-2; D unclear. Per the germline V gene, CDR1 is MGHRA and CDR2 is YSYEKL. V was clipped by 6 bases and J by 8 bases, with 19 bases between them. The CDR3 is 14 amino acids. CDR3 sequence: CASSRSGSLRGYTF. DNA of the CDR3: TGCGCCAGCAGTAGGTCCGGTTCCTTACGGGGCTACACCTTC.

The CDR3 bases are TGTGCCAGCAGCTTATGGGGGGCCGGGGGCTATGGCTACACCTTC. This codes for CASSLWGAGGYGYTF. The chain combines TRBV7-8 with TRBJ1-2, with D possibly TRBD1 on 6 matching bases. From germline, CDR1 is SGHVS and CDR2 FQNEAQ. The CDR3 contains 15 residues. Trimming cost V 2 bases and J 4 bases, with 14 bases left between them. The full variable domain, rest sourced from reference TRBV7-8 and TRBJ1-2, is GAGVSQSPRYKVAKRGQDVALRCDPISGHVSLFWYQQALGQGPEFLTYFQNEAQLDKSGLPSDRFFAERPEGSVSTLKIQRTQQEDSAVYLCASSLWGAGGYGYTFGSGTRLTVV.

The chain is built from TRBV9 and TRBJ1-1; 11 bases are a match to TRBD1. CDR1 and CDR2 (germline): SGDLS, YYNGEE. After removal of 5 bases from V and 5 bases from J, the junction contained 8 bases not matched to a gene. This CDR3 is built from 15 residues. The CDR3 region has the DNA TGTGCCAGCAGGCCGGGACAGGGGGTATTTACTGAAGCTTTCTTT. Protein: CASRPGQGVFTEAFF.

V is TRBV5-1 and J is TRBJ1-6, with TRBD1 matching over 10 bases. The germline gives CDR1 SGHRS, CDR2 YFSETQ. Trimming at V came to 4 bases and at J to 7 bases, leaving 8 bases not matched to a gene. The CDR3 loop spans 16 amino acids. The CDR3 bases are TGCGCCAGCAGCCGAAGCCCGGGACAGGGGAATTCACCCCTCCACTTT. Protein sequence: CASSRSPGQGNSPLHF.